Included here is one TCR beta chain sequence, with context. This clonotype has a handful of counts. This clone's antigen is unknown. No base quality values were provided; no much bigger clone lies one nucleotide off. The TCR beta CDR3 regions were amplified from RNA transcripts. A first-round RT-PCR of the TCR CDR3 used the HTBI primer set with the Qiagen OneStep RT-PCR kit. Libraries were constructed in a second round of multiplex PCR, after which size selection and purification were performed. The libraries were sequenced on an Illumina HiSeq2000 using paired-end 100 bp reads. The paper's processing steps were these. Raw data were processed with SOAPnuke, discarding reads with adapters, uncalled bases, mean Phred below 15, or no exact constant-primer or identifier match. High-quality paired reads were merged using COPE v1.2.5, and each unique nucleotide sequence was defined as a clonotype. MiTCR v1.1 was used to align clonotypes to the IMGT TRBV, TRBD and TRBJ reference segments. The analysis included only V-J combinations with a frequency above 0.0001, which together covered approximately 99% of the repertoires. A TCS score was defined as the ratio between F50 (clonal expansion) and ExV (chaos), using BLOSUM62-based TCRdist between CDR3 peptides within each V-J. Welch's t-statistics and random forest reduced fewer than 600 V-J features to around 14, which were used in a naive Bayes classifier (R e1071). TCRdb applied fastp at Q25 and MiXCR to the public reads, then kept only in-frame beta chains. Entries that share a CDR3 protein sequence are merged under the most common genes and DNA. For this entry, the V and J calls and clone size follow TCRdb and not the study's own pipeline. Counted in this sample were approximately 690,000 distinct CDR3 sequences; more than 20% of them appeared once. More than 30% of the sample goes to the ten largest clones.

This entry belongs to a study of T cells in Graves' hyperthyroidism and ophthalmopathy (dated by TCRdb to between 2019 and 2020). With respect to the entire study: Peripheral blood was collected at initial diagnosis, before any treatment. To identify TCR V-J signatures that set the groups apart, the researchers used a discovery cohort of 90 to 100 patients, made up of some 41 with Graves' ophthalmopathy and some 56 with stable Graves' hyperthyroidism. Prospective prediction of ophthalmopathy was tested in an independent validation cohort consisting of fewer than 20 hyperthyroidism patients and approximately 16 patients who later progressed to ophthalmopathy. The roughly 100 discovery patients were randomly divided into training and test sets at a 7:3 ratio. In addition, the study compared T-cell repertoires in thyroid tissue and in blood from over 5 Graves' hyperthyroidism patients. After sampling, hyperthyroidism patients received methimazole starting at 30 mg daily, and ophthalmopathy patients received high-dose intravenous methylprednisolone. According to the paper, TCR Vbeta CDR3 sequencing was carried out on 135 peripheral blood samples, which came from under 50 ophthalmopathy, 70 to 80 hyperthyroidism and roughly 17 progressor patients. Broad study findings and their caveats: In cross-validation, a model built on a 13 V-J signature told ophthalmopathy apart from stable hyperthyroidism with less than 90% sensitivity and about 81% specificity, and in testing the same model reached 80%/75%. In validation, progression to ophthalmopathy was predicted by the model with nearly 71% sensitivity and 72% to 80% specificity, a median of roughly six months before onset. Most expanded thyroid clonotypes (frequency above 0.001) were also detected in blood, a finding suggesting that blood repertoires may reflect thyroid immune responses. No statistical method was used to fix the sample size in advance, and group allocation was not hidden from the investigators.

The germline V gene (reference sequence) gives CDR1 as SEHNR and CDR2 as FQNEAQ. The germline V and J ends show losses of 5 bases and 0 bases respectively, and no gene match explains 15 bases of the junction. From its cysteine to its phenylalanine, the CDR3 spans 19 amino acids. CDR3 DNA is the only sequence kept; it has 57 bases, read in frame from the first base. In the ophthalmopathy patients, disease was moderately to severely active, with a Clinical Activity Score of 3 or more, a NOSPECS grade of 4 or more, and a duration of less than 3 months. Any patient with an uncontrolled infection, another autoimmune disease, pregnancy or lactation was excluded. Diagnoses were established on the basis of clinical symptoms, serum thyroxine and TRAb, thyroid ultrasound, and orbital computed tomography. PBMCs were separated from roughly 9.3 ml of fresh peripheral blood using Ficoll-Paque density gradient centrifugation. Total RNA was extracted with Trizol reagent, and quality was checked on an Agilent 2100 Bioanalyzer.

The receptor chain draws on TRBV7-9 and TRBJ2-4; TRBD2 agrees with 8 junctional bases. This clonotype originated in a man between 25 and 39 years old with Graves' ophthalmopathy. Sample: blood. This receptor carries the CDR3 CASSPSPRGGNLAKNIQYF. The DNA sequence is given as TGTGCCAGCAGCCCCTCGCCTCGGGGGGGGAACTTAGCCAAAAACATTCAGTACTTC.